What follows are 4 T cell receptor beta chains derived from one specimen sequenced in a study of technical replicates of blood from several donors. Assay: immunoSEQ multiplex PCR; the TCRdb copy retains only in-frame clones and omits some. The table lists some 67,000 clones, 95% to 98% of them singletons. Sequencing was done on a sample of T cells isolated from PBMCs. The receptors were gathered from a human donor in good health.

The V call is TRBV11-3, the J call TRBJ2-7; 9 nucleotides align to TRBD1. Trimming took 4 bases from V and 3 from J; bases not matched to a gene: 10. CDR1 is SGHNT, CDR2 YENEEA, per germline. This CDR3 has 16 amino acids. The CDR3 reads CASSSPPGQGRYEQYF. CDR3 DNA: TGTGCCAGCAGCTCTCCACCGGGACAGGGACGCTACGAGCAGTACTTC.

The count of this clone is one. This chain connects TRBV5-1 to TRBJ1-3; 10 bases line up with TRBD1. Trimming removed 0 bases from V and 4 bases from J; junction bases left unmatched: 4. CDR1 and CDR2 (germline): SGHRS, YFSETQ. CDR3 length equals 16 residues. CDR3 residues: CASSLDGTGVGNTIYF. The CDR3 nucleotides read TGCGCCAGCAGCTTGGACGGGACAGGGGTCGGAAACACCATATATTTT.

The chain has TRBV11-2 and TRBJ2-3, with a weak D call TRBD1 (6 bases). CDR1 and CDR2 (germline): SGHAT, FQNNGV. V was clipped by 4 bases and J by 4 bases, with 12 bases between them. The CDR3 contains 14 residues. The CDR3 region is CASSSGQVPDTQYF. CDR3 in DNA: TGTGCCAGCAGCTCGGGACAAGTACCAGATACGCAGTATTTT.

V gene TRBV19 combines with J gene TRBJ2-1; 7 nucleotides align to TRBD2. Trimming removed 3 bases from V and 8 bases from J; junction bases left unmatched: 7. Germline CDR1 LNHDA, CDR2 SQIVND (reference sequence). This CDR3 spans 14 amino acids. CDR3 sequence: CASSIAGVGDEQFF. The DNA for the CDR3 is TGTGCCAGTAGTATCGCGGGAGTGGGCGATGAGCAGTTCTTC. The full variable domain, with the rest looked up from reference TRBV19 and TRBJ2-1, is DGGITQSPKYLFRKEGQNVTLSCEQNLNHDAMYWYRQDPGQGLRLIYYSQIVNDFQKGDIAEGYSVSREKKESFPLTVTSAQKNPTAFYLCASSIAGVGDEQFFGPGTRLTVL.